Detailed here is one T cell receptor beta chain. This may arise from a read error, as a much more abundant clone is one base away. The germline V gene has CDR1 SGHRS and CDR2 YFSETQ. The CDR3 has 13 residues. V lost 3 bases, J lost 1 base, and 8 bases lay in between. The data belong to a study of low-dose radiotherapy and immunotherapy resistance in tumors. Study summary: Aspirin was taken orally at 300 mg daily by patients, and this continued for four cycles from cycle 1 day 1.

Time point meaning: after trial treatment. Sample treatment: LDRT plus nivolumab, ipilimumab, low-dose cyclophosphamide and aspirin (RACIN trial). TRAV- and TRBV-specific primers primed first-strand cDNA, covering alpha and beta chains. It was with a constant-region primer and a V-primer adapter that TCRs were amplified over roughly 19 PCR cycles. TCRdb reprocessed the reads via MiXCR and lists one record per CDR3 protein. The table lists almost 45,000 distinct CDR3 sequences, less than 30% of them singletons. Specimen: PBMCs, collected after low-dose radiotherapy plus immunotherapy. The chain recombines TRBV5-1 with TRBJ2-7, with unresolved D. The TCR comes from a male donor with prostate cancer. CDR3 residues: CASSSGPSYEQYF. In DNA form, the CDR3 reads TGCGCCAGCAGCTCTGGCCCTTCCTACGAGCAGTACTTC.